These 10 T cell receptor beta chains came from one sample sequenced in a study of vaccination effects on CD4 cells after COVID-19. These receptors lack a known antigen. The data were produced by immunoSEQ multiplex PCR, yet TCRdb's version contains in-frame clones alone and is incomplete. This table has around 25,000 clones, roughly four fifths appearing once. CD4+ T cells specific for antigen were expanded with viral peptide pools by the ViraFEST assay before sequencing. An approximately 10-day culture period preceded the isolation of CD4+ T cells. None of the vaccinated had previously contracted SARS-CoV-2, and their nucleocapsid antibodies tested negative. The source material was CD4+ T cells from PBMCs cultured with SARS-CoV-2 spike peptides, sampled before COVID-19 vaccination. The receptors stem from a human donor who received a COVID-19 vaccine.

V gene TRBV11-3 combines with J gene TRBJ2-3; D might be TRBD1 (6 bases). The CDR3 loop spans 16 amino acids. Germline V lookup: CDR1 SGHNT, CDR2 YENEEA. Trimming stripped 0 bases from V and 11 bases from J, with 21 bases between. CDR3 in amino acids: CASSLEFNTGLDGQYF. As DNA, the CDR3 is TGTGCCAGCAGCTTAGAATTTAATACAGGGTTGGATGGGCAGTATTTT.

The V call is TRBV4-2, the J call TRBJ2-3, with TRBD2 matching 12 bases. The CDR3 has 16 amino acids. Trimming took 0 bases from V and 5 from J; bases not matched to a gene: 3. Per the germline V gene, CDR1 is LGHNA and CDR2 is YNFKEQ. The CDR3 here is CASSQDLAGGQDTQYF. Written as DNA, the CDR3 is TGTGCCAGCAGCCAAGATCTAGCGGGGGGGCAAGATACGCAGTATTTT.

The V gene is TRBV5-4, the J gene TRBJ2-7, with 9 nucleotides matching TRBD1. Trimming at V came to 2 bases and at J to 8 bases, leaving 8 bases not matched to a gene. This CDR3 comprises 14 residues. Germline CDR1 and CDR2: SGHNT and YYREEE (reference sequence). The CDR3 reads CASSFGTGRPQQYF. CDR3 DNA sequence: TGTGCCAGCAGCTTTGGGACAGGGCGCCCACAGCAGTACTTC.

The V call is TRBV11-2, the J call TRBJ1-2; D gene ambiguous. This CDR3 has 13 amino acids. Trimming took 5 bases from V and 1 from J, leaving 8 bases between them. CDR1 is SGHAT, CDR2 FQNNGV, per germline. In DNA, the CDR3 is TGTGCCAGCAGCCCTGACGGTAACTATGGCTACACCTTC. Translation gives CASSPDGNYGYTF.

The chain couples TRBV27 to TRBJ2-1; possibly TRBD1 for D (5 bases). This CDR3 has 16 amino acids. V was shortened by 2 bases and J by 0 bases, with 11 bases between the two germline ends. CDR1 and CDR2 from the germline V gene are MNHEY and SMNVEV (reference sequence). CDR3 residues: CASSLQGGSSYNEQFF. The CDR3 coding sequence is TGTGCCAGCAGTTTACAGGGCGGTAGCTCCTACAATGAGCAGTTCTTC.

The chain has TRBV27 and TRBJ1-5; D not resolved. Germline V CDR1 and CDR2: MNHEY, SMNVEV (reference sequence). The ends were cut back, 3 bases at V and 1 base at J, with 7 bases in the middle. This CDR3 has 14 amino acids. The CDR3 sequence is CASSLLDSNQPQHF. The CDR3 nucleotides are TGTGCCAGCAGTTTGTTGGACAGCAATCAGCCCCAGCATTTT.

The chain has TRBV7-2 and TRBJ2-1; possibly TRBD2 for D (6 bases). CDR1 SGHTA and CDR2 FQGNSA come from the germline V gene. CDR3 length equals 14 residues. The ends were cut back, 2 bases at V and 5 bases at J, with 10 bases in the middle. For the CDR3, the DNA is TGTGCCAGCAGCTTACGGACTAACCACAATGAGCAGTTCTTC. Amino acid sequence: CASSLRTNHNEQFF.

This chain uses TRBV27 with TRBJ2-5, with D possibly matching TRBD2 (6 bases). CDR1 and CDR2 (germline): MNHEY, SMNVEV (reference sequence). V gave up 8 bases and J gave up 5 bases, with 12 bases separating them. CDR3 length: 12 amino acids. The CDR3: CASRDLRETQYF. CDR3 in DNA: TGTGCCAGCCGGGACTTACGGGAGACCCAGTACTTC.

V and J are TRBV5-6 and TRBJ1-5; TRBD1 is a possible D gene (5 bases). V gave up 1 base and J gave up 4 bases, with 12 bases separating them. Per the germline V gene, CDR1 is SGHDT and CDR2 is YYEEEE. The CDR3 length is 15 residues. CDR3 in DNA: TGTGCCAGCAGCTTGAATTCGCCAGGGAATCAGCCCCAGCATTTT. Protein sequence: CASSLNSPGNQPQHF.

This rearrangement joins TRBV4-1 to TRBJ1-6, with 8 bases identical to TRBD1. Unmatched junction bases numbered 12, after V lost 0 bases and J lost 8 bases. This CDR3 is built from 18 residues. From germline, CDR1 is MGHRA and CDR2 YSYEKL. In DNA form, the CDR3 reads TGCGCCAGCAGCCAAGACGGGTCAGGGGGCGGGAGATATTCACCCCTCCACTTT. Its translation is CASSQDGSGGGRYSPLHF.